Sequencing of this T cell receptor beta chain was carried out in a study of T cells after yellow fever vaccination. This CDR3 spans 14 amino acids. V lost 4 bases and J 4 bases, leaving 13 bases between the germline ends. CDR1 is SNHLY and CDR2 is FYNNEI in the germline V gene. One entry per CDR3 protein, called by TCRdb with MiXCR from the 5' RACE reads. The sample lists hundreds of thousands of distinct CDR3 sequences, over 9% occurring once. The clonotype originates from a man aged 25-45 years who received the YFV17D yellow fever vaccine. Sequenced material: PBMCs, taken on the day of the yellow fever booster vaccination. The chain carries TRBV2 and TRBJ1-2; perhaps TRBD1 as D (6 bases). The CDR3 region has the DNA TGTGCCAGCAGTGTCCTGACAGGCATCTATGGCTACACCTTC. Amino acid sequence: CASSVLTGIYGYTF.